Following are 4 T cell receptor beta chains from one sample sequenced in a study of cytomegalovirus exposure and HLA in healthy donors. A multiplex PCR was run with 60 Vbeta primers and 13 Jbeta primers. Repertoires were generated with immunoSEQ multiplex PCR, while TCRdb's copy carries only in-frame clones and drops some. This sample has 120,000 or so clones, with 65% to 75% found just once. The sequenced material came from PBMCs. These receptors came from a man aged 35 to 55 in good health and CMV-seropositive.

V is TRBV28 and J is TRBJ1-1, with 11 bases fitting TRBD1. CDR1 and CDR2 from the germline V gene are MDHEN and SYDVKM. The CDR3 has 13 residues. The J segment lost 4 bases and the V segment lost 6 bases, leaving 1 base of the junction unmatched. Written as DNA, the CDR3 is TGTGCCAGCAGGGGACAGGGGGGCACTGAAGCTTTCTTT. Translated, it gives CASRGQGGTEAFF.

This clone has only a few counts. Relative to the germline gene, one junction end is altered; a read error may explain this. This rearrangement joins TRBV6-5 to TRBJ2-1; 8 bases match TRBD1. The CDR3 is 12 residues long. CDR1 is MNHEY, CDR2 SVGAGI, per germline. The CDR3 loop is CASSLDRDRPIF. The DNA for the CDR3 is TGTGCCAGCAGCCTGGACAGGGATAGGCCGATCTTC.

The chain links TRBV4-2 to TRBJ2-5, with D hard to call. Germline V gives CDR1 LGHNA, CDR2 YNFKEQ. CDR3 length equals 14 residues. V was cut by 0 bases and J by 5 bases, with 10 bases left in between. The CDR3 protein is CASSQDGWAETQYF. The DNA for the CDR3 is TGTGCCAGCAGCCAAGATGGGTGGGCGGAGACCCAGTACTTC.

The rearrangement uses TRBV19 and TRBJ2-5; D might be TRBD1 (5 bases). In germline, CDR1 is LNHDA, CDR2 SQIVND (reference sequence). This CDR3 has 16 residues. V was pared by 3 bases and J by 0 bases, with 14 bases between. The CDR3 protein is CASSIPTSRDQETQYF. The CDR3 DNA reads as TGTGCCAGTAGTATTCCCACATCCAGGGACCAAGAGACCCAGTACTTC.